Sequencing of this TCR beta chain was carried out in a study of T cells after posttransplantation cyclophosphamide. Study-wide results and limits: After PTCy, TRB diversity resembled that of CNI/methotrexate controls. Blood and skin or GI T cell repertoires showed limited TRB overlap. Donor-recipient repertoire similarity was low at 1-2 months, rising over year one.

Produced via immunoSEQ multiplex PCR; TCRdb's table is partial and in-frame only. This sample carries over 30,000 clones, none of them present only once. This clone has at least ten counts. No antigen is known for it. On the day of bone marrow donation, the related graft donor provided peripheral blood. CDR3 length: 13 amino acids. Trimming removed 3 bases from V and 4 bases from J, with 7 bases in between. Germline lookup yields CDR1 SGHAT and CDR2 FQNNGV. The chain combines TRBV11-2 with TRBJ1-5; D unresolved. The source is a girl aged 5-17 years in good health, CMV-negative, and a related stem cell transplant donor. Sequences were obtained from PBMCs. The CDR3 loop reads CASSFSRNQPQHF. DNA for the CDR3: TGTGCCAGCAGCTTTTCCAGGAATCAGCCCCAGCATTTT.